This passage covers 15 T cell receptor beta chains from one sample sequenced in a study of immune evolution from preneoplasia to lung adenocarcinoma. The data were produced by immunoSEQ multiplex PCR, yet TCRdb's version contains in-frame clones alone and is incomplete. The sample has thousands of clones; approximately 79% are singletons. The sequenced sample consisted of FFPE invasive lung adenocarcinoma tissue. All receptors derive from a person in their sixties with lung adenocarcinoma.

This clone has more than one count but fewer than ten. Written as DNA, the CDR3 is TGTGCCAGCAGCCTTTCCCAGGGTGATACGCAGTATTTT. Translation gives CASSLSQGDTQYF. V and J are TRBV11-3 and TRBJ2-3; possibly TRBD1 for D (5 bases). With 5 bases removed from V and 6 bases from J, the gap between germline ends came to 12 bases. The CDR3 loop spans 13 amino acids. CDR1 and CDR2 from the germline V gene are SGHNT and YENEEA.

The CDR3 DNA follows: TGTGCTAGTGGTGTCCAGCGGAGCTCCTACAATGAGCAGTTCTTC. Amino acids: CASGVQRSSYNEQFF. The rearrangement links TRBV12-5 to TRBJ2-1; D possibly corresponds to TRBD2 (5 bases). V was shortened by 5 bases and J by 0 bases, with 11 bases between the two germline ends. Germline V gives CDR1 LGHNT, CDR2 FRNRAP. The CDR3 runs 15 residues.

The chain couples TRBV4-2 to TRBJ2-1; 10 positions agree with TRBD2. The ends lost 4 bases at V and 7 bases at J; junction bases unmatched: 10. Looked up from germline, CDR1 is LGHNA and CDR2 is YNFKEQ. The CDR3 extends over 16 amino acids. The CDR3 nucleotides read TGTGCCAGCAGCCGCCTCCTAGCGGGAGAAGGGAATGAGCAGTTCTTC. Translated, it gives CASSRLLAGEGNEQFF.

This chain uses TRBV7-2 with TRBJ2-2; 9 bases fit TRBD1. This CDR3 is 15 amino acids long. CDR1 and CDR2 from the germline V gene are SGHTA and FQGNSA. V dropped 5 bases and J dropped 5; count of bases not matched to a gene: 6. Written as DNA, the CDR3 is TGTGCCAGCAGCCCTAGACAGGGGGTAACCGGGGAGCTGTTTTTT. Translated: CASSPRQGVTGELFF.

V is TRBV21-1 and J is TRBJ2-7. TRBV21-1 is listed as a pseudogene. The CDR3 extends over 15 amino acids. The DNA for the CDR3 is TGTGCCAGCAGCAACGCCGGGGGCGAGGCCTACGAGCAGTACTTC. This gives the protein CASSNAGGEAYEQYF.

This clone has only one observation. The V and J genes are TRBV28 and TRBJ2-1, with TRBD2 matching over 8 bases. CDR3 size: 15 residues. CDR1 and CDR2 from the germline V gene are MDHEN and SYDVKM. Germline trimming cut 2 bases from V and 5 bases from J; bases unmatched to any gene: 5. The CDR3 sequence is CASSLAGGPNNEQFF. Written as DNA, the CDR3 is TGTGCCAGCAGTTTAGCGGGAGGCCCCAACAATGAGCAGTTCTTC.

CDR3 coding DNA: TGTGCCAGCAGACGTACAGGGGCCGGGGAGCTGTTTTTT. It encodes CASRRTGAGELFF. The genes are TRBV11-2 and TRBJ2-2; 7 bases match TRBD1. The CDR3 is 13 residues long. Losses at the gene ends were 6 bases for V and 6 bases for J; bases not matched to a gene: 4. Germline CDR1 SGHAT, CDR2 FQNNGV. Filled out from reference TRBV11-2 and TRBJ2-2, the complete variable domain reads EAGVAQSPRYKIIEKRQSVAFWCNPISGHATLYWYQQILGQGPKLLIQFQNNGVVDDSQLPKDRFSAERLKGVDSTLKIQPAKLEDSAVYLCASRRTGAGELFFGEGSRLTVL.

The chain carries TRBV6-4 and TRBJ2-2; D ambiguous. The germline V gene has CDR1 MRHNA and CDR2 SNTAGT. V was trimmed by 0 bases and J by 3 bases, leaving 5 bases between them. The CDR3 is 14 amino acids. In nucleotides, the CDR3 is TGTGCCAGCAGTGACTCAGTCGACACCGGGGAGCTGTTTTTT. This gives the protein CASSDSVDTGELFF.

V is TRBV2 and J is TRBJ2-7, with D perhaps TRBD1 or TRBD2 (5 bases each). Trimming shortened V by 8 bases and J by 0 bases, and 29 bases separated the two germline ends. This CDR3 is 19 amino acids long. Germline V gives CDR1 SNHLY, CDR2 FYNNEI. The CDR3 coding sequence is TGTGCCAGCGGGGGACCGACAGCTCTGGGGCCGAATTTCTCCTACGAGCAGTACTTC. Translating gives CASGGPTALGPNFSYEQYF.

The rearrangement uses TRBV6-4 and TRBJ2-1; maybe TRBD1 (6 bases). The CDR3 spans 14 residues. The V gene's germline CDR1 is MRHNA and CDR2 SNTAGT. V lost 3 bases to trimming and J lost 0 bases, with 6 bases between them. In DNA, the CDR3 is TGTGCCAGCAGTGAGGACAGCTCCTACAATGAGCAGTTCTTC. Its translation is CASSEDSSYNEQFF.

Regarding this clone: This same CDR3 is encoded by further DNA sequences in the sample. This chain uses TRBV5-6 with TRBJ2-3; TRBD2 agrees at 12 bases. Germline CDR1 is SGHDT and CDR2 is YYEEEE. CDR3 length equals 16 residues. J gave up 0 bases and V 4 bases, and 3 bases lay outside the gene matches. The CDR3 DNA reads TGTGCCAGCAGCCTCGGGACTAGCGGGAGCACAGATACGCAGTATTTT. This gives the protein CASSLGTSGSTDTQYF.

This chain joins TRBV29-1 and TRBJ2-1; 10 bases fit TRBD1. Per germline, CDR1 SQVTM and CDR2 ANQGSEA. The CDR3 is 14 amino acids. Germline trimming cut 5 bases from V and 7 bases from J; bases unmatched to any gene: 8. CDR3 in amino acids: CSVPDRGRKNEQFF. The CDR3 DNA reads as TGCAGCGTTCCTGACAGGGGGCGCAAGAATGAGCAGTTCTTC.

The chain joins TRBV7-6 to TRBJ2-6; D remains ambiguous. CDR1 and CDR2 (germline): SGHVS, FNYEAQ. CDR3 length: 16 amino acids. Deletions cut 3 bases from V and 2 bases from J, with 11 bases between. In DNA form, the CDR3 reads TGTGCCAGCAGCTTGAGTAATGTGGCTGGGGCCAACGTCCTGACTTTC. This codes for CASSLSNVAGANVLTF.

This sequence joins TRBV28 and TRBJ2-5; 10 bases are shared with TRBD2. V lost 8 bases to trimming and J lost 6 bases; unmatched junction nucleotides: 3. This CDR3 has 12 amino acids. CDR1 MDHEN and CDR2 SYDVKM come from the germline V gene. In DNA, the CDR3 is TGTGCCAGCGAAACTAGCGGGAAGACCCAGTACTTC. Translated: CASETSGKTQYF.

The V and J genes are TRBV11-2 and TRBJ2-3; D remains unclear. The CDR3 consists of 12 residues. V gave up 3 bases and J gave up 0 bases, with 1 base separating them. The germline V gene has CDR1 SGHAT and CDR2 FQNNGV. The CDR3 nucleotides are TGTGCCAGCAGCTTCAGCACAGATACGCAGTATTTT. Its protein is CASSFSTDTQYF.